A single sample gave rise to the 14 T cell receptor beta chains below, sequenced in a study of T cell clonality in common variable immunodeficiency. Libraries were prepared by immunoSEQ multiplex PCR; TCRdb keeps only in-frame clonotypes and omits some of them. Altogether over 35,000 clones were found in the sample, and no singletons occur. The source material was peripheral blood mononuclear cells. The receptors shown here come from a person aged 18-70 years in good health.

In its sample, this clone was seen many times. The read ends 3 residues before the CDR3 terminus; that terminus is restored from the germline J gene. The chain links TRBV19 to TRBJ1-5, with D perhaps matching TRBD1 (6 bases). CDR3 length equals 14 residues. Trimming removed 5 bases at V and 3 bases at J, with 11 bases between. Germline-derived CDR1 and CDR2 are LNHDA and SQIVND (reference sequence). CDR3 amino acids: CASSPQGNNQPQHF. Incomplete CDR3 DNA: TGTGCCAGTAGTCCCCAGGGGAACAATCAGCCC.

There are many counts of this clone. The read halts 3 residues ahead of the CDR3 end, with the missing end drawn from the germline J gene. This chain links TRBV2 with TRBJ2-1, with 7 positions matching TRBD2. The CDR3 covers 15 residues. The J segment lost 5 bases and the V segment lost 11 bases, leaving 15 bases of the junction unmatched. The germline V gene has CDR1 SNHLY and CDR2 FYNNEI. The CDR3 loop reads CAQAEGGGRDNEQFF. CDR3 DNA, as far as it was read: TGTGCCCAAGCGGAGGGCGGGGGACGGGACAATGAG.

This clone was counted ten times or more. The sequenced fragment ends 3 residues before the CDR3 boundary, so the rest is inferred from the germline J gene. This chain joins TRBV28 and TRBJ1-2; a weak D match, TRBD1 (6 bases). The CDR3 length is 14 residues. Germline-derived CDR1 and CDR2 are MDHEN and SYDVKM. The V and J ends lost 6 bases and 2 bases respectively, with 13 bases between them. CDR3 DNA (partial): TGTGCCAGCAGCCTCCATGACAGGAACTATGGC. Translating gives CASSLHDRNYG. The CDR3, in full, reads CASSLHDRNYGYTF.

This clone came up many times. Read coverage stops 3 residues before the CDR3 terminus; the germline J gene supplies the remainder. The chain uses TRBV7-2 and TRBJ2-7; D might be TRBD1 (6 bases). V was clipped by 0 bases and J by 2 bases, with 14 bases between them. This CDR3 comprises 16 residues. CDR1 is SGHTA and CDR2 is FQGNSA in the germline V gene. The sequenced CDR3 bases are TGTGCCAGCAGCTTAGCGAACAGGGCTGGAACCTACGAG. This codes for CASSLANRAGTYE. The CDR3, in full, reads CASSLANRAGTYEQYF. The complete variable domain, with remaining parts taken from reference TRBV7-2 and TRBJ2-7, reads GAGVSQSPSNKVTEKGKDVELRCDPISGHTALYWYRQSLGQGLEFLIYFQGNSAPDKSGLPSDRFSAERTGGSVSTLTIQRTQQEDSAVYLCASSLANRAGTYEQYFGPGTRLTVT.

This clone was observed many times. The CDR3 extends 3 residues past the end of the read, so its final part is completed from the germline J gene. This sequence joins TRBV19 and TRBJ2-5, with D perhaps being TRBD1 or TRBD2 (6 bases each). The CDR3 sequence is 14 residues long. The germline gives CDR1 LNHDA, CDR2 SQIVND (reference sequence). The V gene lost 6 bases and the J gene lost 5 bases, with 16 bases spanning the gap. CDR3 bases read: TGTGCCAGTAGCCGGCAGGGGAGGTGGGAGACC. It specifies CASSRQGRWET. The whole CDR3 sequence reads CASSRQGRWETQYF.

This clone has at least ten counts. CDR3 sequence: CASSWGDQETQYF. Partial CDR3 DNA: TGTGCCAGCAGCTGGGGGGACCAAGAGACC. The chain employs TRBV7-2 and TRBJ2-5; the D gene is possibly TRBD2 (6 bases). The DNA ends 3 residues before the CDR3 does, and the rest of the CDR3 is filled in from the germline J gene. The CDR3 spans 13 residues. V lost 4 bases to trimming and J lost 0 bases, with 6 bases between them. Germline V CDR1 and CDR2: SGHTA, FQGNSA.

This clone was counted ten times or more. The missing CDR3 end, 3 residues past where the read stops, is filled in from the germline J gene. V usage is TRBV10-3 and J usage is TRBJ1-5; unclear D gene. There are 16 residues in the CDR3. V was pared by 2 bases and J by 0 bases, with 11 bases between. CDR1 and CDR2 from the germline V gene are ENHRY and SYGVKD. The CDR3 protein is CAISEALGFSNQPQHF. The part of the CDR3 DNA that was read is TGTGCCATCAGTGAGGCATTAGGGTTTAGCAATCAGCCC.

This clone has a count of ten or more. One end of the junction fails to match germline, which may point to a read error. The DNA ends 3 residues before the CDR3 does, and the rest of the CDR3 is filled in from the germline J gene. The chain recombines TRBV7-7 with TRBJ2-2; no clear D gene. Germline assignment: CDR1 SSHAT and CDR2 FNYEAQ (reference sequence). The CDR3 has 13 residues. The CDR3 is CASSSVVSGELFF. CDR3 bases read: TGTGCTAGCAGTTCCGTAGTTTCAGGGGAG.

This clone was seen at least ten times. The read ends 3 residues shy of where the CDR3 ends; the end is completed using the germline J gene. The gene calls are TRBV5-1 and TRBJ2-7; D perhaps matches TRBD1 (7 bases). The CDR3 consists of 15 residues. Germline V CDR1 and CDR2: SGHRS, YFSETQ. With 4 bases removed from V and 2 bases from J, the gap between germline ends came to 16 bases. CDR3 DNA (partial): TGCGCCAGCAGCCCAAGGGGGGACAGCACCTACGAG. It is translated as CASSPRGDSTYE. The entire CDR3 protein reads CASSPRGDSTYEQYF.

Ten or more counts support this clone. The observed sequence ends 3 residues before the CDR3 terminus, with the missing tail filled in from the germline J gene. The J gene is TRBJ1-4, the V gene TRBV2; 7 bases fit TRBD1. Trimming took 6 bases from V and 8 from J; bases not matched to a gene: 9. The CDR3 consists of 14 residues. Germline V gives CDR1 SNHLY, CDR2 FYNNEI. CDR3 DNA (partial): TGTGCCAGCAGATTCACAGGGGCTCGGGAAAAA. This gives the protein CASRFTGAREK. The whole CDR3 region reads CASRFTGAREKLFF.

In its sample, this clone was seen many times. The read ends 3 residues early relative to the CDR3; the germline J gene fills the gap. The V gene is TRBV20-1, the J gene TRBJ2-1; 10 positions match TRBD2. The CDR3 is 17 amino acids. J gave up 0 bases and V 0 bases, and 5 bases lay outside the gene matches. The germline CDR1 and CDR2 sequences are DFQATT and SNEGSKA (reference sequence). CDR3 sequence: CSARDLAGASSYNEQFF. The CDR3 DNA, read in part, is TGCAGTGCTAGAGACCTAGCGGGGGCCTCCTCCTACAATGAG.

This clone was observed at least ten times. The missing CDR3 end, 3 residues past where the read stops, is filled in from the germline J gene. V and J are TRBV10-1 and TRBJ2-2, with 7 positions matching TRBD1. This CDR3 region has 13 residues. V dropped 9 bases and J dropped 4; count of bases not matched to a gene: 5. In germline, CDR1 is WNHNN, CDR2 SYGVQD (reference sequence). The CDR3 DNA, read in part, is TGCGCCAGTTCGACAGGGAGCACCGGGGAG. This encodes CASSTGSTGE. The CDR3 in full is CASSTGSTGELFF.

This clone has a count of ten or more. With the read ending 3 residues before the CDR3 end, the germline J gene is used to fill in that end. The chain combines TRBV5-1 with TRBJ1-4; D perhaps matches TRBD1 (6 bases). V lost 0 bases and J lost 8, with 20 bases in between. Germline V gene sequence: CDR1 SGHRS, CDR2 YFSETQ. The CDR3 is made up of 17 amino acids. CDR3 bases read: TGCGCCAGCAGCTTGGGGATCAGCGGGGGGCGCGACGAAAAA. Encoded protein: CASSLGISGGRDEK. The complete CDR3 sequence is CASSLGISGGRDEKLFF.

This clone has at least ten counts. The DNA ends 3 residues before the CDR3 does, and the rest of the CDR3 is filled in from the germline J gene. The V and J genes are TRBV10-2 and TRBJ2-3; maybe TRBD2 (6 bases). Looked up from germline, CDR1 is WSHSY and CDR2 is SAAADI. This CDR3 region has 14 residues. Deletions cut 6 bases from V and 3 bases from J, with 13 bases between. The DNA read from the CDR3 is TGCGCCAGCAGATTGGGGGGAACGACAGATACG. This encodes CASRLGGTTDT. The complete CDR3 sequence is CASRLGGTTDTQYF.